Given below is one TCR beta chain in context. Additional DNA sequences in this sample encode the identical CDR3. Trimming took 7 bases from V and 1 from J, leaving 10 bases between them. Germline V gene sequence: CDR1 SNHLY, CDR2 FYNNEI. The CDR3 spans 13 residues. Cohort placement rested on clinical history that participants reported themselves. Either two negative PCRs, clearance, or symptom resolution qualified Cohort 3 donors as recovered. This specimen belongs to a study of blood T cell repertoires in COVID-19. Study as a whole: Donors in the United States, Italy and Spain gave samples during acute or convalescent COVID-19. PBMCs, B-cell-depleted T cells, or T cells provided the cDNA or gDNA that made up the material.

Method: immunoSEQ multiplex PCR; TCRdb's copy keeps in-frame clones and lacks some. Of around 300,000 clones detected, just under 90% appear once; the ten largest clones hold under 2.5%. The V call is TRBV2, the J call TRBJ1-1; D is undetermined. This receptor was identified in a woman aged 60-70 years who had recovered from COVID-19. Source material: PBMCs or T cells enriched from blood (not recorded which). The CDR3 sequence is CASKREENTEAFF. The CDR3 nucleotides are TGTGCCAGCAAGCGCGAGGAGAACACTGAAGCTTTCTTT. Filled out from reference TRBV2 and TRBJ1-1, the complete variable domain reads EPEVTQTPSHQVTQMGQEVILRCVPISNHLYFYWYRQILGQKVEFLVSFYNNEISEKSEIFDDQFSVERPDGSNFTLKIRSTKLEDSAMYFCASKREENTEAFFGQGTRLTVV.